This T cell receptor beta chain originates from a study of cytomegalovirus exposure and HLA in healthy donors. Study-wide results and limits: Earlier analysis yielded a pattern in which most TCR beta V segments were productive about 87% or about 30% of the time. In a later analysis, most CMV-associated TCR beta chains appeared HLA-restricted.

Regarding this clone: Antigen unknown.

The primer mix had 60 Vbeta and 13 Jbeta primers. Here immunoSEQ multiplex PCR was the method, and the copy in TCRdb shows in-frame clones only, minus some. This sample has over 65,000 clones, with less than 80% found just once. V lost 2 bases to trimming and J lost 9 bases, with 23 bases between them. CDR3 length equals 17 residues. The germline V gene has CDR1 LNHNV and CDR2 YYDKDF (reference sequence). The receptor comes from a human donor in good health. Sequences were obtained from PBMCs. The chain employs TRBV15 and TRBJ2-1, with D maybe TRBD1 (6 bases). In DNA form, the CDR3 reads TGTGCCACCAGCAGACCAAACAGGGCACACCGTTTCCCTGAGCAGTTCTTC. This encodes CATSRPNRAHRFPEQFF.